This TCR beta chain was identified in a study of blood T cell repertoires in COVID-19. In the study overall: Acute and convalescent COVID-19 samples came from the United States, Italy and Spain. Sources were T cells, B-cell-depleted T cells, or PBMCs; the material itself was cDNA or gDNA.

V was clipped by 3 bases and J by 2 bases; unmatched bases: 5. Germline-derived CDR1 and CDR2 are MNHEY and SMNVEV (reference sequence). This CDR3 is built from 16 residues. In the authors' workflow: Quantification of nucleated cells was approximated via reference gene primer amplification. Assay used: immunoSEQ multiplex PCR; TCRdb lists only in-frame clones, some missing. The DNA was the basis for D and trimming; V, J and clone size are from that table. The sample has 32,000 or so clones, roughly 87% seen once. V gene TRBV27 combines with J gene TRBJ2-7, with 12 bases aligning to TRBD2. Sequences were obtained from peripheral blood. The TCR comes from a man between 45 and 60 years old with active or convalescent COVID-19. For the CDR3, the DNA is TGTGCCAGCAGTTTCAACCTAGCGGGAGGGCCCTACGAGCAGTACTTC. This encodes CASSFNLAGGPYEQYF.